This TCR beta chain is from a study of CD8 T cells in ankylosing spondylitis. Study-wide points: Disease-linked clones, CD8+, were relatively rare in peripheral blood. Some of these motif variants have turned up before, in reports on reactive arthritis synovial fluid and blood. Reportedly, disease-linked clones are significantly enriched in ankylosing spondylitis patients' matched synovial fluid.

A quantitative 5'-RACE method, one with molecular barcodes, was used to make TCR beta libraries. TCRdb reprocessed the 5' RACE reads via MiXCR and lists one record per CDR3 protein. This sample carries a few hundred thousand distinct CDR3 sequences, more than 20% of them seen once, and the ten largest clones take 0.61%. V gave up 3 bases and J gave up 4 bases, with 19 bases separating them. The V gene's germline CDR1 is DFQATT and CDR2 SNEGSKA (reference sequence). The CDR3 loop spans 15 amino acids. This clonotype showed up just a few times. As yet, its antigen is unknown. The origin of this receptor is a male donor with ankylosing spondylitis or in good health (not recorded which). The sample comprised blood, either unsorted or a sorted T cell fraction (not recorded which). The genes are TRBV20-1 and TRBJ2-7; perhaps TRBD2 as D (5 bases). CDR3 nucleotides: TGCAGTGCTAGGAGTTCCTCGGACTTAGGGTACGAGCAGTACTTC. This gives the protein CSARSSSDLGYEQYF.